This T cell receptor (beta chain) was observed in a study of T cell clones after liver transplantation. Study-level background: TCRbeta sequencing after a pre-transplant mixed lymphocyte reaction identified graft-donor-reactive clones, later tracked in post-transplant blood. The study's findings and limits: Small, mixed patient groups and varying post-transplant times limit these conclusions.

Only in-frame clones appear in the TCRdb table, and some are missing; sequencing was by immunoSEQ multiplex PCR. The sample has 98,000 or so clones, about 81% seen once. A note on this clone: Its antigen is as yet unknown.

The clonotype originates from a human donor who received a liver transplant. The material was CD4+ T cells from blood, obtained before liver transplant.

CDR3: CASSFPPGQGAFGANVLTF. CDR3 DNA sequence: TGCGCCAGCAGCTTCCCCCCGGGACAGGGGGCTTTTGGGGCCAACGTCCTGACTTTC. The J gene is TRBJ2-6, the V gene TRBV5-1, with 12 bases matching TRBD1. After removal of 2 bases from V and 3 bases from J, the junction contained 9 bases not matched to a gene. The CDR3 consists of 19 residues. Per germline, CDR1 SGHRS and CDR2 YFSETQ.